The next 20 T cell receptor beta chains were all read from a single sample in a study of identical twins. TCRdb re-called the 5' RACE reads through MiXCR, storing one row per CDR3 protein. Of a few hundred thousand distinct CDR3 sequences in the sample, under 9% were seen once. This sample was shared with a second study, whose subject was yellow fever vaccine responses in identical twins.

Sample: memory (CD45RO+) T cells sorted from blood. Every receptor here comes from a woman between 18 and 29 years old in good health.

This chain connects TRBV3-1 to TRBJ1-1, with D possibly TRBD1 on 5 matching bases. This CDR3 spans 12 amino acids. Germline-derived CDR1 and CDR2 are LGHDT and YNNKEL (reference sequence). Trimming removed 1 base from V and 8 bases from J, with 8 bases in between. The CDR3: CASSQAGVEAFF. CDR3 DNA: TGTGCCAGCAGCCAAGCGGGGGTGGAAGCTTTCTTT.

This clonotype was counted between two and nine times. This chain links TRBV19 with TRBJ1-3; 7 nucleotides align to TRBD1. The CDR3 is made up of 17 amino acids. With 1 base clipped from V and 0 bases from J, the junction kept 6 bases outside the gene matches. The germline CDR1 and CDR2 sequences are LNHDA and SQIVND (reference sequence). CDR3 nucleotide sequence: TGTGCCAGTAGTATAGTTTCGGGACAGATCTCTGGAAACACCATATATTTT. This encodes CASSIVSGQISGNTIYF.

This clonotype was picked up a small number of times. The chain combines TRBV7-2 with TRBJ1-4, with unresolved D. The germline CDR1 and CDR2 sequences are SGHTA and FQGNSA. CDR3 length equals 15 residues. Trimming shortened V by 1 base and J by 7 bases, and 13 bases separated the two germline ends. The CDR3 DNA sequence: TGTGCCAGCAGCTTAGTGGTAGAATGGGGTGAAAAACTGTTTTTT. Translating it yields CASSLVVEWGEKLFF. Variable domain in full (rest from reference TRBV7-2 and TRBJ1-4): GAGVSQSPSNKVTEKGKDVELRCDPISGHTALYWYRQSLGQGLEFLIYFQGNSAPDKSGLPSDRFSAERTGGSVSTLTIQRTQQEDSAVYLCASSLVVEWGEKLFFGSGTQLSVL.

A few counts support this clonotype. The J gene is TRBJ2-5, the V gene TRBV12-5; 10 bases match TRBD2. CDR1 is LGHNT and CDR2 is FRNRAP in the germline V gene. With V trimmed by 1 base and J by 2 bases, 7 bases remained unmatched. CDR3 length: 17 amino acids. The CDR3 nucleotides read TGTGCTAGTGGTTTGGCAGGGACTAGCGTGTCACAAGAGACCCAGTACTTC. It codes for CASGLAGTSVSQETQYF. The full variable domain, with the rest looked up from reference TRBV12-5 and TRBJ2-5, is DARVTQTPRHKVTEMGQEVTMRCQPILGHNTVFWYRQTMMQGLELLAYFRNRAPLDDSGMPKDRFSAEMPDATLATLKIQPSEPRDSAVYFCASGLAGTSVSQETQYFGPGTRLLVL.

The chain carries TRBV6-6 and TRBJ1-1; perhaps TRBD1 as D (6 bases). The CDR3 consists of 13 residues. Germline V CDR1 and CDR2: MNHNY, SVGAGI (reference sequence). Trimming took off 9 bases at V and 2 bases at J, with 13 bases between the two ends. The CDR3 spells CASGGEYNTEAFF. The DNA of the CDR3 is TGTGCCAGTGGGGGCGAATACAACACTGAAGCTTTCTTT.

This clonotype was seen many times. The chain links TRBV6-5 to TRBJ1-6; possibly TRBD1 for D (6 bases). Germline CDR1 reads MNHEY; CDR2 reads SVGAGI. Trimming shortened V by 0 bases and J by 10 bases, and 19 bases separated the two germline ends. This CDR3 has 17 residues. This CDR3 is CASSYSTAQGQGSPLHF. The CDR3 DNA reads as TGTGCCAGCAGTTACTCGACTGCACAGGGTCAGGGCTCACCCCTCCACTTT.

This clonotype turned up a few times. The chain uses TRBV2 and TRBJ2-2, with 8 bases lining up with TRBD1. Trimming removed 2 bases from V and 5 bases from J; junction bases left unmatched: 4. CDR3 length: 15 residues. CDR1 SNHLY and CDR2 FYNNEI come from the germline V gene. The CDR3 region is CASSEQGAGTGELFF. The CDR3 nucleotides read TGTGCCAGCAGTGAACAGGGGGCGGGTACCGGGGAGCTGTTTTTT.

This clonotype was counted only a few times. This sequence joins TRBV4-2 and TRBJ1-4; tentatively, D is TRBD1 (5 bases). Germline V gene lookup returns CDR1 LGHNA and CDR2 YNFKEQ. CDR3 length: 14 residues. The V gene lost 3 bases and the J gene lost 6 bases, with 11 bases spanning the gap. CDR3 residues: CASSQRGLDEKLFF. CDR3 nucleotide sequence: TGTGCCAGCAGCCAGCGGGGACTCGATGAAAAACTGTTTTTT.

This clonotype was picked up a small number of times. The V and J genes are TRBV6-5 and TRBJ1-3; D is unresolved. The CDR3 is made up of 15 amino acids. Per the germline V gene, CDR1 is MNHEY and CDR2 is SVGAGI. The V and J ends lost 0 bases and 4 bases respectively, with 10 bases between them. The CDR3 loop is CASSYSGLIGNTIYF. The DNA for the CDR3 is TGTGCCAGCAGTTACTCAGGGCTCATAGGAAACACCATATATTTT.

This clonotype appeared a few times. The chain has TRBV29-1 and TRBJ2-3; 7 bases are a match to TRBD1. CDR1 is SQVTM, CDR2 ANQGSEA, per germline. The CDR3 has 14 amino acids. The trim removed 6 bases at V and 4 bases at J, leaving 10 bases unmatched. CDR3 sequence (DNA): TGCAGCGTGGGAAAAGGGACAGTCCCAGATACGCAGTATTTT. This encodes CSVGKGTVPDTQYF.

This clonotype was observed a few times. V and J are TRBV5-1 and TRBJ2-7; D possibly corresponds to TRBD2 (6 bases). V lost 0 bases and J 3 bases, leaving 7 bases between the germline ends. This CDR3 contains 13 residues. The germline V gene has CDR1 SGHRS and CDR2 YFSETQ. Here the CDR3 reads CASSLGGNYEQYV. In DNA form, the CDR3 reads TGCGCCAGCAGCTTGGGCGGGAACTACGAGCAGTACGTC.

The chain uses TRBV19 and TRBJ2-2; D is unclear. V dropped 6 bases and J dropped 2 bases, with 10 bases sitting between them. Germline lookup yields CDR1 LNHDA and CDR2 SQIVND (reference sequence). The CDR3 has 14 residues. The CDR3 DNA is TGTGCCAGTAGGGAGCCGGCAAACACCGGGGAGCTGTTTTTT. Residues: CASREPANTGELFF.

Many counts were recorded for this clonotype. This sequence joins TRBV25-1 and TRBJ2-5; D is undetermined. The V gene's germline CDR1 is MGHDK and CDR2 SYGVNS. CDR3 size: 14 residues. The ends were cut back, 1 base at V and 5 bases at J, with 11 bases in the middle. The CDR3 protein is CASSELVGGETQYF. CDR3 DNA sequence: TGTGCCAGCAGTGAATTGGTGGGTGGGGAGACCCAGTACTTC.

The chain combines TRBV6-1 with TRBJ1-5; D call uncertain. The CDR3 length is 15 residues. The V end lost 7 bases, the J end lost 0 bases, and 13 bases lay between the germline ends. Germline CDR1 MNHNS, CDR2 SASEGT. CDR3 protein: CASIESYNSNQPQHF. In DNA, the CDR3 is TGTGCCAGCATCGAATCCTACAATAGCAATCAGCCCCAGCATTTT.

This clonotype was observed a handful of times. The CDR3 DNA reads TGTGCCACCAGCAGAGATAAACAGGGGGTGGGCAATGAGCAGTTCTTC. It translates to CATSRDKQGVGNEQFF. The chain uses TRBV15 and TRBJ2-1; 8 bases line up with TRBD1. The CDR3 is 16 residues long. With 0 bases clipped from V and 6 bases from J, the junction kept 7 bases outside the gene matches. Germline CDR1 LNHNV, CDR2 YYDKDF (reference sequence).

This clonotype was seen at least ten times. The V and J genes are TRBV12-3 or TRBV12-4 and TRBJ2-2; TRBD2 matches at 14 bases. With 6 bases clipped from V and 6 bases from J, the junction kept 3 bases outside the gene matches. The CDR3 contains 15 residues. CDR3 DNA sequence: TGTGCCAGCAGCCAGGGACTAGCGGGGGCCGGGGAGCTGTTTTTT. Translating gives CASSQGLAGAGELFF.

This clonotype was counted a few times. The chain joins TRBV20-1 to TRBJ2-1; D uncertain. CDR1 DFQATT and CDR2 SNEGSKA come from the germline V gene (reference sequence). The V and J ends lost 0 bases and 2 bases respectively, with 11 bases between them. This CDR3 region has 15 residues. CDR3 nucleotides: TGCAGTGCTAGAGATAGCCGAGGCCCCTACAATGAGCAGTTCTTC. Amino acid sequence: CSARDSRGPYNEQFF.

This clonotype was detected ten times or more. This chain joins TRBV2 and TRBJ2-7, with unresolved D. The CDR3 sequence is 12 residues long. Germline V CDR1 and CDR2: SNHLY, FYNNEI. V was trimmed by 2 bases and J by 1 base, leaving 3 bases between them. Written as DNA, the CDR3 is TGTGCCAGCAGTGAATCGTCCTACGAGCAGTACGTC. This encodes CASSESSYEQYV.

This clonotype was counted a few times. The chain carries TRBV9 and TRBJ2-5; D remains unclear. Per germline, CDR1 SGDLS and CDR2 YYNGEE. V was clipped by 0 bases and J by 2 bases, with 8 bases between them. The CDR3 is 14 amino acids. CDR3 residues: CASSVAAFQETQYF. CDR3 sequence (DNA): TGTGCCAGCAGCGTAGCGGCATTTCAAGAGACCCAGTACTTC. Supplemented by reference TRBV9 and TRBJ2-5, the full variable domain reads DSGVTQTPKHLITATGQRVTLRCSPRSGDLSVYWYQQSLDQGLQFLIQYYNGEERAKGNILERFSAQQFPDLHSELNLSSLELGDSALYFCASSVAAFQETQYFGPGTRLLVL.

J is TRBJ1-1 and V is TRBV7-2, with unresolved D. The V gene's germline CDR1 is SGHTA and CDR2 FQGNSA. This CDR3 spans 14 amino acids. V dropped 2 bases and J dropped 1 base, with 8 bases sitting between them. DNA for the CDR3: TGTGCCAGCAGCTTACGTCCGGGGAACACTGAAGCTTTCTTT. Its translation is CASSLRPGNTEAFF.